These T cell receptor beta chains were read from a single sample in a study of cytomegalovirus exposure and HLA in healthy donors. Assay: immunoSEQ multiplex PCR; the TCRdb copy retains only in-frame clones and omits some. The profile covers some 100,000 clones, with approximately 74% appearing a single time and less than 15% taken by the ten largest. Sample: PBMCs. The receptors stem from a woman between 65 and 79 years old in good health and CMV-seropositive. The conserved cysteine and the conserved F or W are not part of the CDR3 here.

TRBV4-2	TRBJ1-5	ASSQEGQGDDQPQH
TRBV5-4	TRBJ1-5	ASSTGNNQPQH
TRBV6-6	TRBJ1-5	ASTRGAGNQPQH
TRBV27	TRBJ2-3	ASSYLTSGPGTQY
TRBV4-3	TRBJ2-3	ASSQRVGTDTQY
TRBV28	TRBJ2-7	ASSLVSGRYEQY
TRBV14	TRBJ2-5	ASCLNRVQETQY
TRBV19	TRBJ1-5	ASSRQGAWSNQPQH
TRBV5-4	TRBJ2-7	ASSLGGGQGAREQY
TRBV4-3	TRBJ2-7	ASSQDGTGNYEQY
TRBV5-1	TRBJ2-4	ASSWEPGGLAKNIQY
TRBV7-8	TRBJ1-2	ASSLGGGYYGYT
TRBV5-1	TRBJ1-2	ASSLDGIYGYT
TRBV6-5	TRBJ2-1	ASSFGTSGFNEQF
TRBV6-5	TRBJ2-5	ASSYGWEGPLETQY
TRBV14	TRBJ2-7	ASSQAGQYYEQY
TRBV30	TRBJ2-4	AWTTPGKSGIQY
TRBV4-2	.	ASSPRGPIYEQY
TRBV6-5	TRBJ1-5	ASRTGNQPQH
TRBV29-1	TRBJ2-3	SVEEPVVDTQY
TRBV7-3	TRBJ2-7	ASSLYDYYEQY
TRBV11-3	TRBJ2-1	ASSSRGDAYNEQF
TRBV28	TRBJ1-1	ASRTSGAGGESTEAF
TRBV9	TRBJ2-3	ASSVGILAGATDTQY